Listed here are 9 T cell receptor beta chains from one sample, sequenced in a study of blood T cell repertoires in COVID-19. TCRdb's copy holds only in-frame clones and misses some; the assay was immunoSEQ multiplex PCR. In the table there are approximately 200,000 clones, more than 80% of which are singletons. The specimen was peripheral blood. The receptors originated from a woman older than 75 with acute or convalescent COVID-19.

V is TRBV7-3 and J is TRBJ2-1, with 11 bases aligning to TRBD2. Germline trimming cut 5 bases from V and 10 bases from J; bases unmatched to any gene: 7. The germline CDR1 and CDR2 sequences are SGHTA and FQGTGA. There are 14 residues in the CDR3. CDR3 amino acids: CASSNVGLAGEQFF. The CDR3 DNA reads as TGTGCCAGCAGCAACGTAGGACTAGCGGGCGAGCAGTTCTTC.

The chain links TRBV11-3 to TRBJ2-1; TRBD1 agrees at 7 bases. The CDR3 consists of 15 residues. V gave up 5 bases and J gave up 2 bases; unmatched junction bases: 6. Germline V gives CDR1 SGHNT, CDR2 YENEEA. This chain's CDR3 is CASSRNTGAYNEQFF. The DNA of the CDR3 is TGTGCCAGCAGCCGCAATACAGGGGCCTACAATGAGCAGTTCTTC.

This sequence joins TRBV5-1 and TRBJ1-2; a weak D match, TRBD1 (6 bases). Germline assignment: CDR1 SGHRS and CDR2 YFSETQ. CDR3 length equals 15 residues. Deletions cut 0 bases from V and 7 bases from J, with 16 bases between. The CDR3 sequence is CASSLGARGILGYTF. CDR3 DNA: TGCGCCAGCAGCTTGGGGGCCAGGGGAATCCTTGGCTACACCTTC.

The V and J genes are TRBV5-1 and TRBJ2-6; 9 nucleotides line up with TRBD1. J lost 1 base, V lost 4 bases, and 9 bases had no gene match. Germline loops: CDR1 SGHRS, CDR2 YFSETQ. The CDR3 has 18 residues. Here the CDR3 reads CASSLVGTGISGANVLTF. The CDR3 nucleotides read TGCGCCAGCAGCCTGGTGGGGACAGGGATTTCTGGGGCCAACGTCCTGACTTTC.

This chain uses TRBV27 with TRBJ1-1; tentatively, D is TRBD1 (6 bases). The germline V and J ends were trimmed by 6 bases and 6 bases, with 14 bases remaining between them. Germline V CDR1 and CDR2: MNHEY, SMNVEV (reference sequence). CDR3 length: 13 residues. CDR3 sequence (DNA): TGTGCCAGCAGGTCAGCAGGGGATCCTGAAGCTTTCTTT. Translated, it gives CASRSAGDPEAFF.

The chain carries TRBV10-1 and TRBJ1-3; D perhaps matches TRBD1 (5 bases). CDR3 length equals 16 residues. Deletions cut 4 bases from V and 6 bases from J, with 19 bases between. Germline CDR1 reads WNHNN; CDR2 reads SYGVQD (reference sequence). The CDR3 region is CASSVARGPVINTIYF. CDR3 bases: TGCGCCAGCAGTGTTGCGCGGGGACCTGTAATAAACACCATATATTTT.

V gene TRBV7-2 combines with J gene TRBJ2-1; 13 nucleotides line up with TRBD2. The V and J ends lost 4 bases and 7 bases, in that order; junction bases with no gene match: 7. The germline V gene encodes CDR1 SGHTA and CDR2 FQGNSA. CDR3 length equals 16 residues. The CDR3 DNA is TGTGCCAGCAGCTACACCGGGACTAGCGGGGAAAATGAGCAGTTCTTC. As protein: CASSYTGTSGENEQFF.

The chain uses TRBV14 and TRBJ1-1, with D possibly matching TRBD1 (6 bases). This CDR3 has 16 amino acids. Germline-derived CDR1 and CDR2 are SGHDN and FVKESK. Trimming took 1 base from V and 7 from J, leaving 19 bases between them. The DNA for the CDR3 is TGTGCCAGCAGCCAAGTGGGATGGGGGGGGCGCGGTGAAGCTTTCTTT. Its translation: CASSQVGWGGRGEAFF.

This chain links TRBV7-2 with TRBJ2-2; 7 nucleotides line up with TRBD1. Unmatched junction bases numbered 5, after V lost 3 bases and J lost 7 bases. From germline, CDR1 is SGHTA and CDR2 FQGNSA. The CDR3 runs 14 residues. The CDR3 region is CASSFAQGIGELFF. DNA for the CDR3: TGTGCCAGCAGCTTTGCACAGGGGATCGGGGAGCTGTTTTTT.